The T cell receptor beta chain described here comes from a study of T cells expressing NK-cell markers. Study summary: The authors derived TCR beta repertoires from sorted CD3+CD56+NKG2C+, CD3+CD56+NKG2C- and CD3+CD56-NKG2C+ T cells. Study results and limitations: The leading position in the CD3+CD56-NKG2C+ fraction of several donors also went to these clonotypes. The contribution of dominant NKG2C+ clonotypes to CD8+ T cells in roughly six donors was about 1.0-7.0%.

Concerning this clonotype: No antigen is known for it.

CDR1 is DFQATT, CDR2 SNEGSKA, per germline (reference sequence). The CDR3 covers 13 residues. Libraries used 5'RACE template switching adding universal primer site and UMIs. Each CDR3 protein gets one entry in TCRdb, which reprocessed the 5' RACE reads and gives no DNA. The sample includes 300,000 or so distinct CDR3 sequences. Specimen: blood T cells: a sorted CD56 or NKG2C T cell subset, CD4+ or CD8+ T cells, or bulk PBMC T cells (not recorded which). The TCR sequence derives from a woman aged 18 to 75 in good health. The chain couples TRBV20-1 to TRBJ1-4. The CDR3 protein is CSASGRMGEKLFF.